This record covers a single T cell receptor beta chain. This sample is part of a study of OX40 agonist ivuxolimab in advanced cancers. Study overall: Eligibility admitted prior anti-PD-1, anti-PD-L1 or anti-CTLA-4 therapy; 40% to 50% had some.

After removal of 6 bases from V and 0 bases from J, the junction contained 11 bases not matched to a gene. CDR1 is MNHEY, CDR2 SMNVEV, per germline (reference sequence). The length of the CDR3 is 18 residues. The data were produced by immunoSEQ multiplex PCR, yet TCRdb's version contains in-frame clones alone and is incomplete. The table has some 77,000 clones, 92% seen once; the top ten hold about 8%. The clonotype originates from an adult with an advanced solid tumor such as melanoma, head and neck, liver or kidney cancer. The rearrangement joins TRBV27 to TRBJ2-3, with TRBD2 identical over 11 bases. This sample comprised CD4+ or CD8+ T cells sorted from blood, obtained in a trial of the OX40 agonist ivuxolimab. The CDR3 region is CASSLLGLAAPSTDTQYF. CDR3 DNA sequence: TGTGCCAGCAGCCTCTTGGGACTAGCGGCGCCTAGCACAGATACGCAGTATTTT.